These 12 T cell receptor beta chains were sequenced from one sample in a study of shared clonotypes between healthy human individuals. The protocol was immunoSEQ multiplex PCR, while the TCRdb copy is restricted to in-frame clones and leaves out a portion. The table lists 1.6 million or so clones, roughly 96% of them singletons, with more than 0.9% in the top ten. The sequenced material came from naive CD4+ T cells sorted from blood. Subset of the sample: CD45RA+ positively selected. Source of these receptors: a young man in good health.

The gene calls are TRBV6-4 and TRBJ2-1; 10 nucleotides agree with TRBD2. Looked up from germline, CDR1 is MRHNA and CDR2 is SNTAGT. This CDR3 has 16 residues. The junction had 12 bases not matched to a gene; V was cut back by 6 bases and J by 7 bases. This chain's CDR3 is CASRGGLAGVENEQFF. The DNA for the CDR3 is TGTGCCAGCAGAGGAGGGCTAGCGGGGGTAGAAAATGAGCAGTTCTTC.

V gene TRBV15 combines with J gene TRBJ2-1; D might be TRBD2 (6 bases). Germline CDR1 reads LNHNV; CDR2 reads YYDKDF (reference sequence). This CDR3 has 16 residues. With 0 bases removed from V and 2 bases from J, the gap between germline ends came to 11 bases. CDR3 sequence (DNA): TGTGCCACCAGCAGAGACGGTAGCGGAGCCTACAATGAGCAGTTCTTC. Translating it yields CATSRDGSGAYNEQFF. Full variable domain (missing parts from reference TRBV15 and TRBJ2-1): DAMVIQNPRYQVTQFGKPVTLSCSQTLNHNVMYWYQQKSSQAPKLLFHYYDKDFNNEADTPDNFQSRRPNTSFCFLDIRSPGLGDTAMYLCATSRDGSGAYNEQFFGPGTRLTVL.

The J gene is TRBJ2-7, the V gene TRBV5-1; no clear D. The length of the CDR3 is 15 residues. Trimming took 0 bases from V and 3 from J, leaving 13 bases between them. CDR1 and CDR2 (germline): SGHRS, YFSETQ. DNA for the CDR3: TGCGCCAGCAGCTTGGTGGGGTCTTCGGACTACGAGCAGTACTTC. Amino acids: CASSLVGSSDYEQYF.

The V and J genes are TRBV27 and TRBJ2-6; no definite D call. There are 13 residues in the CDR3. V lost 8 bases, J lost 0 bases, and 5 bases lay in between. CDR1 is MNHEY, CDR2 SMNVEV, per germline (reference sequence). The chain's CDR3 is CASRFSGANVLTF. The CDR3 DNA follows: TGTGCCAGCCGGTTCTCTGGGGCCAACGTCCTGACTTTC.

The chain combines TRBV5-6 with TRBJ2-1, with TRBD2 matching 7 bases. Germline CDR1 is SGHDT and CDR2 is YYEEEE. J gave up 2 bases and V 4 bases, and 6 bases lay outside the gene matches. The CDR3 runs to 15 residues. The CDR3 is CASSPGLPTYNEQFF. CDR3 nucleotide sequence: TGTGCCAGCAGCCCGGGACTACCTACCTACAATGAGCAGTTCTTC.

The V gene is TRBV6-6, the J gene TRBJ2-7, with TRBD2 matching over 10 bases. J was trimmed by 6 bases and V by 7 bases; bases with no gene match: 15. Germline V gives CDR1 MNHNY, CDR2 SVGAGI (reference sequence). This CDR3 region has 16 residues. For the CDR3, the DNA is TGTGCCAGCACACGAGCGGGAGGGCATCCGGGATTCGAGCAGTACTTC. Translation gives CASTRAGGHPGFEQYF.

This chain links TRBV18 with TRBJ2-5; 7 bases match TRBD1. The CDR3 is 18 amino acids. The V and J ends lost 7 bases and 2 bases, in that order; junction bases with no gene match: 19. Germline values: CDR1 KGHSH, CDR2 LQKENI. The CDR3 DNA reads TGTGCCAGCTTAGAACGGGGACAGATAGTCCGAAAACAAGAGACCCAGTACTTC. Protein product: CASLERGQIVRKQETQYF.

The CDR3 DNA sequence: TGCGCCAGCAGGAGGGGTTCAACTAATGAAAAACTGTTTTTT. It specifies CASRRGSTNEKLFF. The J gene is TRBJ1-4, the V gene TRBV5-1; TRBD1 is a possible D gene (5 bases). Germline V gene lookup returns CDR1 SGHRS and CDR2 YFSETQ. The CDR3 has 14 amino acids. Trimming took 5 bases from V and 0 from J, leaving 8 bases between them. Variable domain in full (rest from reference TRBV5-1 and TRBJ1-4): KAGVTQTPRYLIKTRGQQVTLSCSPISGHRSVSWYQQTPGQGLQFLFEYFSETQRNKGNFPGRFSGRQFSNSRSEMNVSTLELGDSALYLCASRRGSTNEKLFFGSGTQLSVL.

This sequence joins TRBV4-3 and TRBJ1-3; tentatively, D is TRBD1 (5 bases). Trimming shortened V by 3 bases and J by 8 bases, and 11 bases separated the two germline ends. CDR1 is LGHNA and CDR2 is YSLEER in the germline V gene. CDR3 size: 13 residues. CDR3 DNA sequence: TGCGCCAGCAGCCAGGCCCGAGGGGACACCATATATTTT. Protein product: CASSQARGDTIYF.

The CDR3 loop is CASSSQGRGNTIYF. The CDR3 region has the DNA TGTGCCAGCAGCTCACAGGGTCGTGGAAACACCATATATTTT. The J gene is TRBJ1-3, the V gene TRBV6-5; tentatively, D is TRBD1 (6 bases). Germline CDR1 MNHEY, CDR2 SVGAGI. V shed 6 bases and J shed 3 bases, with 12 bases lying between them. The CDR3 spans 14 residues.

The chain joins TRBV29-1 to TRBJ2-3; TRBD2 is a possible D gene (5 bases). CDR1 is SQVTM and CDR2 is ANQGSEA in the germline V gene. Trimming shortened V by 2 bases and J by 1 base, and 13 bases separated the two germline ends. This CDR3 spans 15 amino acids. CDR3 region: CSVELSGLGTDTQYF. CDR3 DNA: TGCAGCGTTGAATTATCGGGATTGGGCACAGATACGCAGTATTTT.

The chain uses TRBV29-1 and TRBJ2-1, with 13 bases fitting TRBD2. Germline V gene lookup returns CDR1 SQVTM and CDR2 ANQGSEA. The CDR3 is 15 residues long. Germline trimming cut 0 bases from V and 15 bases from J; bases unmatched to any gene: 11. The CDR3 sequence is CSVEDVETSGRPPFF. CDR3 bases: TGCAGCGTTGAAGATGTGGAGACTAGCGGGAGGCCCCCGTTCTTC.